This entry is about one TCR beta chain. Libraries were prepared by immunoSEQ multiplex PCR; TCRdb keeps only in-frame clonotypes and omits some of them. The sample consists of roughly 180,000 clones, about 70% of them appearing once. These data are taken from a study of blood T cell repertoires in COVID-19. In the study overall: Material from acute and convalescent COVID-19 was sourced from the United States, Italy and Spain. Nucleic acid was either cDNA or gDNA, and it came from T cells, B-cell-depleted T cells, or PBMCs.

V was pared by 7 bases and J by 5 bases, with 12 bases between. The germline V gene has CDR1 ENHRY and CDR2 SYGVKD. CDR3 length equals 13 residues. The rearrangement joins TRBV10-3 to TRBJ1-5, with D tentatively TRBD1 (6 bases). This TCR came from a woman aged 45-60 years with active or convalescent COVID-19. Sequenced sample: peripheral blood. The chain's CDR3 is CAIKQGSDQPQHF. DNA for the CDR3: TGTGCCATCAAACAGGGAAGCGATCAGCCCCAGCATTTT.